Listed below are T cell receptor beta chains from one sample, sequenced in a study of blood T cell repertoires in COVID-19. Produced via immunoSEQ multiplex PCR; TCRdb's table is partial and in-frame only. The sample contains over 200,000 clones, around 85% of which appear only once. The sequencing sample was made of PBMCs or T cells enriched from blood (not recorded which). The source is a woman aged 45 to 65 in a cohort exposed to, infected with or recovered from COVID-19 (not recorded which). Each CDR3 is given with its conserved first and last residue. D genes are given only for firm matches. Only part of the rows carry a size: once, few, many, or a class if the clone is expanded.

d_call	clone_size	v_call	j_call	cdr3_aa	cdr3_nt
TRBD1	.	TRBV2	TRBJ2-3	CASRDRSDTQYF	TGTGCCAGCCGGGACAGATCGGATACGCAGTATTTT
.	.	TRBV15	TRBJ2-3	CATSGSLTDTQYF	TGTGCCACCAGCGGTTCGCTAACAGATACGCAGTATTTT
.	once	TRBV7-3	TRBJ2-6	CASSLDRGANVLTF	TGTGCCAGCAGCTTAGACAGGGGGGCCAACGTCCTGACTTTC
.	.	TRBV4-2	TRBJ1-6	CASSQDAGRNSPLHF	TGTGCCAGCAGCCAAGATGCAGGGCGGAATTCACCCCTCCACTTT
TRBD2	.	TRBV6-1	TRBJ2-1	CASSEGNPGTSYNEQFF	TGTGCCAGCAGTGAAGGCAATCCCGGGACTAGCTACAATGAGCAGTTCTTC
.	.	TRBV18	TRBJ1-5	CASSRTWAGGGGNQPQHF	TGTGCCAGCTCCCGCACATGGGCGGGGGGCGGTGGAAATCAGCCCCAGCATTTT
.	.	TRBV7-6	TRBJ1-2	CASSLWGANYGYTF	TGTGCCAGCAGCTTATGGGGAGCTAACTATGGCTACACCTTC
TRBD2	once	TRBV5-1	TRBJ2-5	CASYSGTTRETQYF	TGCGCCAGCTATTCCGGGACTACAAGGGAGACCCAGTACTTC
.	.	TRBV28	TRBJ2-5	CASSFRETQYF	TGTGCCAGCAGTTTTCGTGAGACCCAGTACTTC
.	.	TRBV6-5	TRBJ1-2	CASSITGSFFYGYTF	TGTGCCAGCAGTATAACAGGGAGCTTCTTCTATGGCTACACCTTC
TRBD1	.	TRBV12-5	TRBJ1-2	CASGLPFAGQSGGYTF	TGTGCTAGTGGTTTGCCCTTTGCGGGACAGTCTGGAGGCTACACCTTC
.	once	TRBV10-1	TRBJ1-5	CASSDAGCEPRGGNQPQHF	TGCGCCAGCAGTGACGCAGGCTGCGAGCCCCGGGGTGGCAATCAGCCCCAGCATTTT
.	.	TRBV7-9	TRBJ2-2	CASSLIRQDTGELFF	TGTGCCAGCAGCTTGATACGACAGGACACCGGGGAGCTGTTTTTT
.	.	TRBV5-1	TRBJ1-3	CASSSTDSGNTIYF	TGCGCCAGCAGCTCAACAGACTCTGGAAACACCATATATTTT
TRBD1	once	TRBV7-9	TRBJ1-2	CASSPRRDRALGYTF	TGTGCCAGCAGCCCCCGCCGGGACAGGGCACTAGGCTACACCTTC
.	.	TRBV5-6	TRBJ1-2	CASSLPAPQVYGYTF	TGTGCCAGCAGCTTGCCAGCGCCCCAAGTCTATGGCTACACCTTC
TRBD1	.	TRBV9	TRBJ1-2	CASSVAWGQAGYTF	TGTGCCAGCAGCGTAGCCTGGGGACAGGCGGGCTACACCTTC
TRBD1	.	TRBV5-1	TRBJ2-7	CASSVAGGDLYEQYF	TGCGCCAGCAGCGTGGCAGGGGGCGACCTCTACGAGCAGTACTTC
TRBD1	.	TRBV5-8	TRBJ1-1	CASSFGQVEAFF	TGTGCCAGCAGCTTCGGACAGGTTGAAGCTTTCTTT
TRBD2	.	TRBV30	TRBJ2-3	CACSPAGQRTQYF	TGTGCCTGTAGTCCAGCGGGGCAACGTACGCAGTATTTT
TRBD1	.	TRBV6-2/TRBV6-3	TRBJ1-5	CASSPTGWSEPQHF	TGTGCCAGCAGTCCGACAGGGTGGAGTGAGCCCCAGCATTTT
TRBD1	once	TRBV5-1	TRBJ1-4	CASSSGGTNEKLFF	TGCGCCAGCAGTTCAGGGGGCACTAATGAAAAACTGTTTTTT
TRBD1	.	TRBV11-2	TRBJ2-1	CASSIGTGSYNEQFF	TGTGCCAGCAGCATTGGGACAGGGTCCTACAATGAGCAGTTCTTC
.	.	TRBV7-8	TRBJ1-1	CASSPTGFLNTEAFF	TGTGCCAGCAGCCCGACAGGTTTTTTAAACACTGAAGCTTTCTTT
.	.	TRBV27	TRBJ2-1	CASSFAGNNEQFF	TGTGCCAGCAGTTTTGCGGGGAACAATGAGCAGTTCTTC
.	few	TRBV10-2	TRBJ1-1	CASSTGNTEAFF	TGCGCCAGTAGCACAGGGAACACTGAAGCTTTCTTT
.	.	TRBV4-3	TRBJ1-6	CASSQDIQQPYNSPLHF	TGCGCCAGCAGCCAAGATATACAACAGCCCTATAATTCACCCCTCCACTTT
TRBD2	.	TRBV4-2	TRBJ2-1	CASSQDLGGGAYEQFF	TGTGCCAGCAGCCAAGACTTAGGCGGGGGGGCCTATGAGCAGTTCTTC
TRBD1	.	TRBV5-4	TRBJ1-2	CASSPNPQGANGYTF	TGTGCCAGCAGCCCTAACCCCCAGGGGGCGAACGGCTACACCTTC
TRBD1	.	TRBV5-1	TRBJ1-2	CASSESGGWNGYTF	TGCGCCAGCAGCGAATCAGGGGGATGGAATGGCTACACCTTC
.	.	TRBV5-8	TRBJ2-7	CASSPQALSYEQYF	TGTGCCAGCAGTCCACAGGCCCTCTCCTACGAGCAGTACTTC
TRBD1	.	TRBV28	TRBJ1-1	CASSPGGGAPTEAFF	TGTGCCAGCAGTCCCGGAGGGGGCGCGCCCACTGAAGCTTTCTTT
.	.	TRBV2	TRBJ2-1	CASSEPGYEQFF	TGTGCCAGCAGTGAGCCAGGCTATGAGCAGTTCTTC
.	.	TRBV16	TRBJ1-2	CASSRPEVGYGYTF	TGTGCCAGCAGCCGACCGGAGGTAGGCTATGGCTACACCTTC
TRBD2	.	TRBV30	TRBJ2-3	CACPVAGGDTQYF	TGTGCCTGTCCTGTGGCGGGGGGAGATACGCAGTATTTT
TRBD1	.	TRBV11-2	TRBJ1-4	CASSSLYRGRREKLFF	TGTGCCAGCAGCTCCTTATACAGGGGGCGGCGTGAAAAACTGTTTTTT
TRBD1	.	TRBV7-8	TRBJ1-5	CASIAGVTGGTYSNQPQHF	TGTGCCAGCATCGCGGGGGTGACAGGGGGGACCTATAGCAATCAGCCCCAGCATTTT
.	once	TRBV4-3	TRBJ1-2	CASSRSGELQGYTF	TGCGCCAGCAGCCGGTCGGGGGAGCTACAGGGCTACACCTTC
.	.	TRBV5-1	TRBJ1-1	CASSKDMDTEAFF	TGCGCCAGCAGCAAGGACATGGACACTGAAGCTTTCTTT
TRBD1	.	TRBV5-1	TRBJ2-5	CASSGTGVETQYF	TGCGCCAGCAGCGGAACAGGGGTAGAGACCCAGTACTTC
.	.	TRBV18	TRBJ2-2	CASSRQTDTTGELFF	TGTGCCAGCTCACGACAGACAGATACCACCGGGGAGCTGTTTTTT
.	once	TRBV4-3	TRBJ1-4	CASSQESGGYIKKLFF	TGCGCCAGCAGCCAAGAGTCTGGAGGGTATATTAAAAAACTGTTTTTT
.	.	TRBV7-9	TRBJ2-4	CASSLGLVGAKNIQYF	TGTGCCAGCAGCTTAGGACTTGTAGGAGCCAAAAACATTCAGTACTTC
TRBD1	.	TRBV24-1	TRBJ2-7	CATSAAAGGSYEQYF	TGTGCCACCAGTGCCGCGGCAGGGGGTTCCTACGAGCAGTACTTC
.	few	TRBV7-8	TRBJ1-3	CASSLEGVPGNTIYF	TGTGCCAGCAGCTTAGAAGGGGTTCCTGGAAACACCATATATTTT
.	.	TRBV15	TRBJ2-3	CATSRDRGSADTQYF	TGTGCCACCAGCAGAGATCGAGGGTCGGCAGATACGCAGTATTTT
.	once	TRBV18	TRBJ1-1	CASSSLDRNTEAFF	TGTGCCAGCTCATCATTAGACAGGAACACTGAAGCTTTCTTT
TRBD1	.	TRBV6-5	TRBJ2-1	CASRPGTGSGEQFF	TGTGCCAGCAGACCCGGGACAGGGTCTGGTGAGCAGTTCTTC
.	.	TRBV6-5	TRBJ1-1	CASSSETYTEAFF	TGTGCCAGCAGCTCAGAAACGTACACTGAAGCTTTCTTT
.	.	TRBV5-6	TRBJ2-3	CASSLADTQYF	TGTGCCAGCAGCTTGGCTGATACGCAGTATTTT
TRBD1	.	TRBV7-6	TRBJ2-1	CASSLAGTGTSEQFF	TGTGCCAGCAGCTTAGCCGGGACAGGGACGAGTGAGCAGTTCTTC
.	.	TRBV30	TRBJ1-2	CAWSPITGSYYGYTF	TGTGCCTGGAGTCCAATTACAGGGAGCTACTATGGCTACACCTTC